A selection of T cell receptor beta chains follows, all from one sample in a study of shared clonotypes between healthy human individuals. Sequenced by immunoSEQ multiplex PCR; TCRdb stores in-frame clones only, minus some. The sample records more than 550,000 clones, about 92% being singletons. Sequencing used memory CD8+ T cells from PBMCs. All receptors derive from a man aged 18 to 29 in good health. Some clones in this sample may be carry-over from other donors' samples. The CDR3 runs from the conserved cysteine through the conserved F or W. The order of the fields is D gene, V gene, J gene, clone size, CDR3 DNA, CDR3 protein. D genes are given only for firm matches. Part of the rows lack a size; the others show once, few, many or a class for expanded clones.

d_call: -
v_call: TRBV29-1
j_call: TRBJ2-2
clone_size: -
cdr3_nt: TGCAGCGTTGTTCTTACGTCCGGGGAGCTGTTTTTT
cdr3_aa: CSVVLTSGELFF

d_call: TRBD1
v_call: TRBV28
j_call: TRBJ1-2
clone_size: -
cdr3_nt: TGTGCCAGCAGTCCAGACAGGGGCCCCTATGGCTACACCTTC
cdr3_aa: CASSPDRGPYGYTF

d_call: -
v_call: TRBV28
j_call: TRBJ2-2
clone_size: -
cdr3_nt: TGTGCCAGCAGTTTCTCCAGACCCGGGGAGCTGTTTTTT
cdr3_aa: CASSFSRPGELFF

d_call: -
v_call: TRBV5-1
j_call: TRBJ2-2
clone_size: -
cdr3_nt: TGCGCCAGCAGCGAAGGTGGTAGAGGGGAGCTGTTTTTT
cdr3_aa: CASSEGGRGELFF

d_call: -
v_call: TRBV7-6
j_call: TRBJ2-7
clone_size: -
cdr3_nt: TGTGCCAGCAGCCTCGATGTCGGGGGATCCTACGAGCAGTACTTC
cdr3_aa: CASSLDVGGSYEQYF

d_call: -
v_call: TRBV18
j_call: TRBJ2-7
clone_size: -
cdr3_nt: TGTGCCAGCTCACCCAGCGGGACACCTATCTCCTACGAGCAGTACTTC
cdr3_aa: CASSPSGTPISYEQYF

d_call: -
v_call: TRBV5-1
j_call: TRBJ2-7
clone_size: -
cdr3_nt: TGCGCCAGCAGCTTCAGGATGAACAGCTACGAGCAGTACTTC
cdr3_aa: CASSFRMNSYEQYF

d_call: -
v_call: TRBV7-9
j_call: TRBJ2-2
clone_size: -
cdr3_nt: TGTGCCAGCAGCTTAGGTCTAAGTAACACCGGGGAGCTGTTTTTT
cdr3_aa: CASSLGLSNTGELFF

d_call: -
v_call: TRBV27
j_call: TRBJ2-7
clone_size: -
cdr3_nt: TGTGCCAGCCCCGGAGGTCTACCCTACGAGCAGTACTTC
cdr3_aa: CASPGGLPYEQYF

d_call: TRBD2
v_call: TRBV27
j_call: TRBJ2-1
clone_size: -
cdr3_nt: TGTGCCAGCAGTTTTAGTCTAGCGGGAGCCAATGAGCAGTTCTTC
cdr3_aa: CASSFSLAGANEQFF

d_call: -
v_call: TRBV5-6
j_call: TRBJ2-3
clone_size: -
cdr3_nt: TGTGCCAGCAGCCACAAGGTCAGGAGGGGGACAGATACGCAGTATTTT
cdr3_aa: CASSHKVRRGTDTQYF

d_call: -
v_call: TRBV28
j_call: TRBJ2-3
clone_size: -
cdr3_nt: TGTGCCAGCACCGAGGGACAAACCTCCACAGATACGCAGTATTTT
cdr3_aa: CASTEGQTSTDTQYF

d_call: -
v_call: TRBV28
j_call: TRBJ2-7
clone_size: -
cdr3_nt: TGTGCCAGCAGTTTTACGGGGCCCCCTGACTACGAGCAGTACTTC
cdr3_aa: CASSFTGPPDYEQYF

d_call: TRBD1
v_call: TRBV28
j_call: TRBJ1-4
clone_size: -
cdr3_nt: TGTGCCAGCAGCCACCGGGACAGGGTCGGTTGGCTGAGTGAAAAACTGTTTTTT
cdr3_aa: CASSHRDRVGWLSEKLFF

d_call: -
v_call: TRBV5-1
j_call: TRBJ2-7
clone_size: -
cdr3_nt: TGCGCCAGCAGCTTGGGAGGGCGAGGCGAGCAGTACTTC
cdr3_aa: CASSLGGRGEQYF

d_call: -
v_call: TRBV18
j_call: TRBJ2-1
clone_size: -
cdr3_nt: TGTGCCAGCTCAGGTGAGGGGGGGTCTCTCCCCTACAATGAGCAGTTCTTC
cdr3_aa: CASSGEGGSLPYNEQFF

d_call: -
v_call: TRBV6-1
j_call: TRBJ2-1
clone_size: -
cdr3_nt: TGTGCCAGCATGGGTATGGTACCCTATGAGCAGTTCTTC
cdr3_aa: CASMGMVPYEQFF

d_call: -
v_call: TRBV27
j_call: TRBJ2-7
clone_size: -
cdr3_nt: TGTGCCAGCAGTTTATCGACAAAACAAGCGATTCTCGAGCAGTACTTC
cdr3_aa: CASSLSTKQAILEQYF

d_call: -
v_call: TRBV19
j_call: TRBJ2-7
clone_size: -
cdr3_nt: TGTGCCAGTAGTATGGGGACATCTTTCTACGAGCAGTACTTC
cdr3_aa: CASSMGTSFYEQYF

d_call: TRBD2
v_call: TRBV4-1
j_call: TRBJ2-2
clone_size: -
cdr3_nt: TGCGCCAGCAGCCAAGATCGAACTAGCGGGAGAATGCTTGCCGGGGAGCTGTTTTTT
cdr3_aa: CASSQDRTSGRMLAGELFF

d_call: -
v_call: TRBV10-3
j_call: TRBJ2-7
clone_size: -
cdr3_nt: TGTGCCATCAGTGAGTCGGGCAGGGTCTCCTACGAGCAGTACTTC
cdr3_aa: CAISESGRVSYEQYF

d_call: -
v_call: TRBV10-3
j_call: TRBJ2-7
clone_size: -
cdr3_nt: TGTGCCATCAGTGGCGGCAGATCCGACTCCTACGAGCAGTACTTC
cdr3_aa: CAISGGRSDSYEQYF

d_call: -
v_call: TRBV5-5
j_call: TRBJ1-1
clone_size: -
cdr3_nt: TGTGCCAGCAGCTTGTTACCCCTTGAAGCTTTCTTT
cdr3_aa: CASSLLPLEAFF

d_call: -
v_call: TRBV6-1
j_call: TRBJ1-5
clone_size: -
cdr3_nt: TGTGCCAGCATAGGGTTAAGCAGAACCCAGCATTTT
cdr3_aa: CASIGLSRTQHF

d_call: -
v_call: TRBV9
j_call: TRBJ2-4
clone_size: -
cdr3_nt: TGTGCCAGCAGCCCCACGGGCAGCGGAATAGCCAAAAACATTCAGTACTTC
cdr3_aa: CASSPTGSGIAKNIQYF

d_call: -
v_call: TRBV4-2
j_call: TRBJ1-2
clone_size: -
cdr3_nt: TGTGCCAGCAGAAAGACCTATGGCTACACCTTC
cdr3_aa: CASRKTYGYTF

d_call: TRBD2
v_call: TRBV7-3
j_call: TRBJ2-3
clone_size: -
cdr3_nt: TGTGCCAGCAGCCTGACTAGCGTGAGCACAGATACGCAGTATTTT
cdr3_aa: CASSLTSVSTDTQYF

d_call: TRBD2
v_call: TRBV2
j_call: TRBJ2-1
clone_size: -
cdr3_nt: TGTGCCGCCGGGGAGGGGTACAATGAGCAGTTCTTC
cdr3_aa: CAAGEGYNEQFF

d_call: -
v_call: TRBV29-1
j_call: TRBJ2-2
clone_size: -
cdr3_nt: TGCAGCGTTAGACTAGTGCAGACCGGGGAGCTGTTTTTT
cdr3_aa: CSVRLVQTGELFF

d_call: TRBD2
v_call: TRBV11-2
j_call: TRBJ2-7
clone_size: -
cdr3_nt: TGTGCCAGCAGCTTAGCCCCTGGGGAGGGGCCAAACTACGAGCAGTACTTC
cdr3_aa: CASSLAPGEGPNYEQYF

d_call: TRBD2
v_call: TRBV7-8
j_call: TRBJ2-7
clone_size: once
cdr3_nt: TGTGCCAGCAGCTTAGAGCGGGAGAGTCACTACGAGCAGTACTTC
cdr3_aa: CASSLERESHYEQYF

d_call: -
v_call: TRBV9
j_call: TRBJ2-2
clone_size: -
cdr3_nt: TGTGCCAGCGGGGCCGGGGAGCTGTTTTTT
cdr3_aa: CASGAGELFF

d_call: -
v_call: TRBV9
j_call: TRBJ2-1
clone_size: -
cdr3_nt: TGTGCCAGCAGCTCGGGTAGGGGAATATACAATGAGCAGTTCTTC
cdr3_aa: CASSSGRGIYNEQFF

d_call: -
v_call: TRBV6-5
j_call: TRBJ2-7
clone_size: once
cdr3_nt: TGTGCCAGCAGTTACGGGGCACCGGGGGAGCAGTACTTC
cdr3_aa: CASSYGAPGEQYF

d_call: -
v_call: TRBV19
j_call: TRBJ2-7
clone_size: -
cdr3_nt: TGTGCCAGTAGCACGACACTCACCTACGAGCAGTACTTC
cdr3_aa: CASSTTLTYEQYF

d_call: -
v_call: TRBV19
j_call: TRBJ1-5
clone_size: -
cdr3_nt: TGTGCCAGTCGGTCAGCCAGAAATTATAGCAATCAGCCCCAGCATTTT
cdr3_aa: CASRSARNYSNQPQHF

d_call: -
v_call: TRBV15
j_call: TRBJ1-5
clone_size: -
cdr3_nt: TGTGCCACCAGCAGACCGGGGGGGTTAAATCAGCCCCAGCATTTT
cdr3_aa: CATSRPGGLNQPQHF

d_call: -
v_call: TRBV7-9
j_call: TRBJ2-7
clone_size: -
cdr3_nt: TGTGCCAGCAGCTCCCGCCAGACAGGGAGGCTCGAGCAGTACTTC
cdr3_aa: CASSSRQTGRLEQYF

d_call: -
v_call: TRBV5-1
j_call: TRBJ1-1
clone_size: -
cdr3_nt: TGCGCCAGCAGGCCAGGGGTCCTCATGAACACTGAAGCTTTCTTT
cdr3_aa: CASRPGVLMNTEAFF

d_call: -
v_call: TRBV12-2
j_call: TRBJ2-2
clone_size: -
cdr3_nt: TGTGCAAGTCGCTTAGCGGAAGGATTGGGGGCACCGACGGTTCACACCGGGGAGCTGTTTTTT
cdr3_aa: CASRLAEGLGAPTVHTGELFF